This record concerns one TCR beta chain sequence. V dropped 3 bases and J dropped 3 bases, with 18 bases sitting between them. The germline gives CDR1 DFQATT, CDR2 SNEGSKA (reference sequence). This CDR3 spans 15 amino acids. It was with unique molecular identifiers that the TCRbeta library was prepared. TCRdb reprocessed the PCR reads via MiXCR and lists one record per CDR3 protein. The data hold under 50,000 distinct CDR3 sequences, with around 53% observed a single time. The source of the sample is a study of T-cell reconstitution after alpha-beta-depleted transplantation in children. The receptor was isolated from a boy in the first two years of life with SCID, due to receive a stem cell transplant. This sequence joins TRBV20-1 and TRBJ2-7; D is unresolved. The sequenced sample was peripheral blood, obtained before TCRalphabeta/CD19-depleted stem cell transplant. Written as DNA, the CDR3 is TGCAGTGCTAGGGTCCTTGGGGAAAGCGACTACGAGCAGTACTTC. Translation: CSARVLGESDYEQYF.